Listed below are T cell receptor beta chains from one sample, sequenced in a study of blood T cell repertoires in COVID-19. Produced via immunoSEQ multiplex PCR; TCRdb's table is partial and in-frame only. The table has roughly 290,000 clones, approximately 85% seen once. The sequenced sample consisted of PBMCs or T cells enriched from blood (not recorded which). These TCRs come from a woman under 40 who had recovered from COVID-19. Both conserved end residues are part of each CDR3. A D gene is named only where the DNA matches it firmly. Some rows have no size entry. The others give once, few or many, or a class for an expanded clone.

CDR3,DNA,D,J,size,V
CASSRQGYNTEAFF,TGTGCCAGCAGTCGACAGGGGTATAACACTGAAGCTTTCTTT,TRBD1,TRBJ1-1,.,TRBV7-3
CASSSELTGGSYTF,TGTGCCAGCAGCTCAGAATTGACAGGGGGCAGCTACACCTTC,TRBD1,TRBJ1-2,.,TRBV7-9
CASSFGGGGTNEKLFF,TGCGCCAGCAGCTTCGGGGGCGGGGGAACTAATGAAAAACTGTTTTTT,.,TRBJ1-4,few,TRBV5-1
CASIRGTGNQPQHF,TGTGCCAGCATACGAGGGACTGGCAATCAGCCCCAGCATTTT,.,TRBJ1-5,.,TRBV28
CAISESVVTGFGDTEAFF,TGTGCCATCAGTGAGTCGGTGGTTACGGGGTTCGGGGACACTGAAGCTTTCTTT,.,TRBJ1-1,.,TRBV10-3
CASSPQGLNTEAFF,TGCGCCAGCAGCCCACAGGGGTTGAACACTGAAGCTTTCTTT,TRBD1,TRBJ1-1,.,TRBV4-1
CASSLTQGAGIDTQYF,TGTGCCAGCAGTTTGACACAGGGGGCCGGGATAGATACGCAGTATTTT,TRBD1,TRBJ2-3,.,TRBV28
CAWSPGQGRETQYF,TGTGCCTGGAGTCCAGGACAGGGAAGGGAGACCCAGTACTTC,TRBD1,TRBJ2-5,.,TRBV30
CASSPGDAGNTIYF,TGTGCCAGCAGCCCAGGGGACGCTGGAAACACCATATATTTT,.,TRBJ1-3,.,TRBV11-3
CASSYGARGGYTF,TGTGCCAGCAGTTACGGGGCCAGGGGTGGCTACACCTTC,.,TRBJ1-2,.,TRBV6-5
CASSTSGTSGRAINEQYF,TGTGCCAGTAGTACCTCCGGGACTAGCGGGAGGGCCATCAACGAGCAGTACTTC,TRBD2,TRBJ2-7,once,TRBV19
CASSIGQVNGNTIYF,TGTGCCAGCAGCATCGGACAGGTTAACGGAAACACCATATATTTT,TRBD1,TRBJ1-3,.,TRBV5-4
CASSSRTGRDRLFTDTQYF,TGTGCCAGCAGCTCGAGGACGGGGCGGGACAGGCTATTCACAGATACGCAGTATTTT,TRBD1,TRBJ2-3,.,TRBV11-2
CASSPLAGVFRELFF,TGTGCCAGCTCACCGCTAGCGGGAGTCTTTCGGGAGCTGTTTTTT,TRBD2,TRBJ2-2,.,TRBV18
CASSARGGTNTEAFF,TGCGCCAGCAGCGCGAGGGGGGGAACGAACACTGAAGCTTTCTTT,.,TRBJ1-1,.,TRBV5-1
CASSPSGGATTQYF,TGTGCCAGCAGCCCCTCCGGGGGTGCAACGACCCAGTACTTC,.,TRBJ2-5,.,TRBV7-2
CSARSGFEQYF,TGCAGTGCTAGATCAGGGTTCGAGCAGTACTTC,.,TRBJ2-7,.,TRBV20-1
CASSSSWGRGSNQPQHF,TGTGCCAGTAGTAGTTCGTGGGGGCGCGGTAGCAATCAGCCCCAGCATTTT,.,TRBJ1-5,.,TRBV19
CASSLLSYEQYF,TGTGCCAGCAGCTTACTTTCCTACGAGCAGTACTTC,.,TRBJ2-7,.,TRBV11-2
CSVEWAGGNHYEQYF,TGCAGCGTTGAATGGGCAGGGGGCAATCATTACGAGCAGTACTTC,TRBD1,TRBJ2-7,once,TRBV29-1
CASSILGQPVEKLFF,TGTGCCAGTAGTATCCTGGGACAACCAGTGGAAAAACTGTTTTTT,.,TRBJ1-4,.,TRBV19
CASSPGDTGELFF,TGCGCCAGCAGCCCGGGGGACACCGGGGAGCTGTTTTTT,.,TRBJ2-2,many,TRBV5-1